The clone carrying this T cell receptor (beta chain) was detected only a few times. Its specificity is unknown. Via MiXCR, TCRdb re-called the 5' RACE reads, giving one row per CDR3 protein. The sample holds 410,000 or so distinct CDR3 sequences, less than 25% seen once. These data are taken from a study of T-cell memory formation after mild COVID-19. Study outcomes and limitations: Among CD4+ contracting clones, most were CM and EM, and CD8+ ones EMRA.

The CDR3 has 12 amino acids. The V end lost 1 base, the J end lost 4 bases, and 4 bases lay between the germline ends. This sequence originates from an adult woman who had mild COVID-19 (a few samples of this study predate the infection). Cell type and time point are not known. This chain joins TRBV12-3 or TRBV12-4 and TRBJ1-1; no firm D call. The sequencing input was PBMCs or a T cell subset sorted from them (not recorded which). The CDR3 region has the DNA TGTGCCAGCAGTTTAGATGTCACTGAAGCTTTCTTT. Its protein product is CASSLDVTEAFF.